The source of this T cell receptor (beta chain) is a study of circulating and synovial CD4+ cells in juvenile arthritis. Study-wide points: CPL versus bulk CD4 samples: T cell genome counts differed by at least an order of magnitude. Traditional Vbeta family usage analysis missed the pathogenic-like versus bulk difference.

Trimming removed 0 bases from V and 0 bases from J, with 9 bases in between. This CDR3 region has 15 residues. Germline V gives CDR1 SEHNR, CDR2 FQNEAQ (reference sequence). Profiled with immunoSEQ multiplex PCR; TCRdb holds only in-frame clones, not every one. This table has tens of thousands of clones, roughly 94% appearing once. Donors were patients with active juvenile idiopathic arthritis. As for this clone: The antigen is undetermined.

The chain joins TRBV7-9 to TRBJ2-7, with D unclear. The source of this sequence is a human donor with juvenile idiopathic arthritis. Sequenced sample: CD4+ T cells from blood. CDR3 sequence: CASSLAYSASYEQYF. CDR3 in DNA: TGTGCCAGCAGCTTAGCATACAGTGCCTCCTACGAGCAGTACTTC.